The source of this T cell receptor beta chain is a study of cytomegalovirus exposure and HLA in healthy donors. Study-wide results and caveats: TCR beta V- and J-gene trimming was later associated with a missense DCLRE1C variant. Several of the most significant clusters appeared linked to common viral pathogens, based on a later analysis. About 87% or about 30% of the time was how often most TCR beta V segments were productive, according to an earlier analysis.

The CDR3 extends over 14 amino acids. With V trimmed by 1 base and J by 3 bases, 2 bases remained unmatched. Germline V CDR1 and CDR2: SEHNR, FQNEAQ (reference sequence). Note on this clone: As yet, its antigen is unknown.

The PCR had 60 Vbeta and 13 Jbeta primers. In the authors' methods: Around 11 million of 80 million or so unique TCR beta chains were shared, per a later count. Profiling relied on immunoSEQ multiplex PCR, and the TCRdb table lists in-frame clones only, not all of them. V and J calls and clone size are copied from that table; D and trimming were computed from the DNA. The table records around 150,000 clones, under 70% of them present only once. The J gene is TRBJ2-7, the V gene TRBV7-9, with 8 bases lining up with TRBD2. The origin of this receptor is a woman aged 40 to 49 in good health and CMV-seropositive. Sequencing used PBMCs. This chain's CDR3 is CASSLVGTSYEQYF. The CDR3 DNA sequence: TGTGCCAGCAGCTTAGTGGGGACTAGCTACGAGCAGTACTTC.